This T cell receptor (beta chain) was recovered during a study of T cells in Graves' hyperthyroidism and ophthalmopathy. This clonotype was found many times. Its target is not known. CDR3 size: 15 residues. V was trimmed by 1 base and J by 5 bases, leaving 12 bases between them. Germline V gives CDR1 LNHDA, CDR2 SQIVND (reference sequence). Study results and caveats: Most thyroid clonotypes expanded above 0.001 were also detected in blood.

RNA transcripts served as the template for amplifying TCR beta CDR3 regions. An initial round of RT-PCR targeting the TCR CDR3 relied on the HTBI primer set. TCRdb re-called the multiplex PCR reads through MiXCR, storing one row per CDR3 protein. This sample has 300,000 to 450,000 distinct CDR3 sequences, with about 15% found just once. Recently diagnosed hyperthyroidism of less than 2 months' duration affected patients aged 18 to 65. The diagnoses drew upon clinical symptoms, serum thyroxine and TRAb, thyroid ultrasound and orbital computed tomography. Source material: blood. The chain carries TRBV19 and TRBJ2-1, with D possibly matching TRBD2 (6 bases). This sequence originates from a woman aged 60-75 years with Graves' hyperthyroidism. This CDR3 reads CASSIGTGENNEQFF. DNA for the CDR3: TGTGCCAGTAGTATAGGGACGGGAGAAAACAATGAGCAGTTCTTC. The variable domain in full, with the rest retrieved from reference TRBV19 and TRBJ2-1, is DGGITQSPKYLFRKEGQNVTLSCEQNLNHDAMYWYRQDPGQGLRLIYYSQIVNDFQKGDIAEGYSVSREKKESFPLTVTSAQKNPTAFYLCASSIGTGENNEQFFGPGTRLTVL.